This TCR beta chain comes out of a study of blood T cell repertoires in COVID-19. Overall study: Italy, Spain and the United States were the sources of the convalescent and acute COVID-19 samples.

Authors' methods: Using reference gene primer amplification, nucleated cell counts were estimated. Here immunoSEQ multiplex PCR was the method, and the copy in TCRdb shows in-frame clones only, minus some. V, J and clone size derive from that table, while D and trimming were established from the DNA sequence. Among about 240,000 clones listed, roughly four fifths were seen once. The V end lost 5 bases, the J end lost 0 bases, and 13 bases lay between the germline ends. Germline CDR1 and CDR2: SGHRS and YFSETQ. CDR3 size: 15 residues. This clone was counted once. Sequencing input: peripheral blood. The V and J genes are TRBV5-1 and TRBJ2-3, with D maybe TRBD1 (5 bases). This TCR came from an elderly woman with acute or convalescent COVID-19. CDR3 in DNA: TGCGCCAGCAGACAGGACCCCTCTAGCACAGATACGCAGTATTTT. Translating it yields CASRQDPSSTDTQYF.